This T cell receptor (beta chain) was identified in a study of cytomegalovirus exposure and HLA in healthy donors. This clone has more than one count but fewer than ten. What it binds is unknown. Findings and caveats of the study: Later analysis revealed greater clonal expansion in HLA-associated TCR beta chains than in equally common others.

Amplification used 60 Vbeta primers and 13 Jbeta primers. As originally analysed: A later analysis counted about 80 million unique TCR beta chains, some 12 million shared. TCRdb's table, derived via immunoSEQ multiplex PCR, lists solely in-frame clones and lacks some. Clone size and the V and J calls come from that table; the DNA yielded D and trimming. The repertoire holds about 120,000 clones, with about 8.6% as singletons. V was clipped by 3 bases and J by 7 bases, with 19 bases between them. The CDR3 is 17 residues long. Looked up from germline, CDR1 is KGHSH and CDR2 is LQKENI. The chain uses TRBV18 and TRBJ1-6; possibly TRBD1 for D (6 bases). Sequenced sample: PBMCs. The clonotype was recovered from a woman between 40 and 55 years old in good health and CMV-seropositive. CDR3 DNA sequence: TGTGCCAGCTCACCTAGGTTGGGAACCCAGGGGAATTCACCCCTCCACTTT. Encoded protein: CASSPRLGTQGNSPLHF.